These 30 T cell receptor beta chains share one sample of origin, sequenced in a study of blood T cell repertoires in COVID-19. Method: immunoSEQ multiplex PCR; TCRdb's copy keeps in-frame clones and lacks some. The sample gives 140,000 to 150,000 clones, roughly 90% of which show up once; 0.95% to 1.5% is in the top ten. The sample comprised PBMCs or T cells enriched from blood (not recorded which). These receptors were obtained from a woman aged 25-40 years with acute COVID-19.

V is TRBV28 and J is TRBJ1-1; D is perhaps TRBD1 (5 bases). Trimming shortened V by 7 bases and J by 9 bases, and 15 bases separated the two germline ends. This CDR3 is 12 amino acids long. Germline CDR1 MDHEN, CDR2 SYDVKM. CDR3 amino acids: CASTNEQAKAFF. For the CDR3, the DNA is TGTGCCAGCACCAACGAACAGGCTAAAGCTTTCTTT.

This chain links TRBV28 with TRBJ1-2; D is uncertain. The CDR3 covers 13 residues. The ends were cut back, 1 base at V and 7 bases at J, with 10 bases in the middle. The V gene's germline CDR1 is MDHEN and CDR2 SYDVKM. CDR3 in amino acids: CASSLFGGSGYTF. CDR3 coding DNA: TGTGCCAGCAGTTTATTCGGAGGGTCTGGCTACACCTTC.

The V gene is TRBV7-3, the J gene TRBJ2-1; 8 nucleotides agree with TRBD2. The CDR3 totals 16 residues. Germline loops: CDR1 SGHTA, CDR2 FQGTGA. Germline trimming cut 2 bases from V and 1 base from J; bases unmatched to any gene: 4. CDR3 DNA sequence: TGTGCCAGCAGCTTAGGGGCTAGCGGGTCCTACAATGAGCAGTTCTTC. Its translation: CASSLGASGSYNEQFF.

The rearrangement links TRBV4-3 to TRBJ1-3; D is unclear. The CDR3 extends over 13 amino acids. V lost 0 bases and J lost 10, with 10 bases in between. CDR1 is LGHNA and CDR2 is YSLEER in the germline V gene. The CDR3 bases are TGCGCCAGCAGCCAAGAACGGGGAAGAACCATATATTTT. It encodes CASSQERGRTIYF.

The chain couples TRBV7-2 to TRBJ1-3; 8 nucleotides line up with TRBD1. Germline CDR1 reads SGHTA; CDR2 reads FQGNSA. V lost 4 bases to trimming and J lost 0 bases; unmatched junction nucleotides: 5. The CDR3 consists of 16 residues. The chain's CDR3 is CASSWVQGASGNTIYF. The DNA for the CDR3 is TGTGCCAGCAGCTGGGTTCAGGGGGCCTCTGGAAACACCATATATTTT.

The CDR3, as DNA: TGTGCCAGCAGCTTTGCGATACTAGCGGGAGAACAGACCCAGTACTTC. Its protein product is CASSFAILAGEQTQYF. The gene calls are TRBV5-6 and TRBJ2-5; the match to TRBD2 covers 11 bases. CDR3 length: 16 residues. With V trimmed by 2 bases and J by 6 bases, 9 bases remained unmatched. Germline V lookup: CDR1 SGHDT, CDR2 YYEEEE. The full variable domain, in which reference TRBV5-6 and TRBJ2-5 provide the parts outside the CDR3, is DAGVTQSPTHLIKTRGQQVTLRCSPKSGHDTVSWYQQALGQGPQFIFQYYEEEERQRGNFPDRFSGHQFPNYSSELNVNALLLGDSALYLCASSFAILAGEQTQYFGPGTRLLVL.

The rearrangement joins TRBV30 to TRBJ2-6; possible D gene TRBD1, 5 bases. The germline V gene encodes CDR1 GTSNPN and CDR2 SVGIG (reference sequence). The CDR3 loop spans 18 amino acids. V lost 4 bases and J lost 3, with 22 bases in between. In DNA, the CDR3 is TGTGCCTGGACCACCCCTCCGGCAGGGTATGGTGGGGCCAACGTCCTGACTTTC. As protein: CAWTTPPAGYGGANVLTF. The variable domain in full, with the rest retrieved from reference TRBV30 and TRBJ2-6, is SQTIHQWPATLVQPVGSPLSLECTVEGTSNPNLYWYRQAAGRGLQLLFYSVGIGQISSEVPQNLSASRPQDRQFILSSKKLLLSDSGFYLCAWTTPPAGYGGANVLTFGAGSRLTVL.

V is TRBV5-1 and J is TRBJ1-1, with D perhaps TRBD1 (5 bases). The CDR3 is 13 amino acids. From germline, CDR1 is SGHRS and CDR2 YFSETQ. V lost 0 bases to trimming and J lost 7 bases, with 10 bases between them. The CDR3 spells CASSLGQGGEAFF. Here the CDR3 DNA reads TGCGCCAGCAGCTTGGGTCAGGGTGGTGAAGCTTTCTTT.

The J gene is TRBJ2-5, the V gene TRBV24-1, with TRBD2 as a possible D gene (6 bases). Deletions cut 4 bases from V and 2 bases from J, with 13 bases between. Germline V lookup: CDR1 KGHDR, CDR2 SFDVKD. The CDR3 totals 15 residues. The CDR3 bases are TGTGCCACCAGTGACTCCAGGGAGGCGCAAGAGACCCAGTACTTC. This gives the protein CATSDSREAQETQYF.

The rearrangement links TRBV7-2 to TRBJ2-3, with D perhaps TRBD2 (5 bases). Trimming left V 0 bases short and J 4 bases short, with 11 bases between. This CDR3 spans 15 amino acids. CDR1 is SGHTA and CDR2 is FQGNSA in the germline V gene. CDR3 DNA: TGTGCCAGCAGCTTAGCGGCTAGCTCGCCAGATACGCAGTATTTT. This translates into CASSLAASSPDTQYF.

The rearrangement links TRBV7-2 to TRBJ2-7; D is possibly TRBD1 (5 bases). The CDR3 has 15 amino acids. The V end lost 6 bases, the J end lost 0 bases, and 15 bases lay between the germline ends. Looked up from germline, CDR1 is SGHTA and CDR2 is FQGNSA. The CDR3 protein is CASRSTGSPSYEQYF. The CDR3 DNA reads as TGTGCCAGCAGAAGTACAGGATCTCCCTCCTACGAGCAGTACTTC.

The chain couples TRBV19 to TRBJ2-1; 11 positions match TRBD1. The CDR3 totals 15 residues. From germline, CDR1 is LNHDA and CDR2 SQIVND (reference sequence). V lost 7 bases, J lost 6 bases, and 8 bases stayed unmatched. The CDR3 DNA reads as TGTGCCAGTACCCGGGGACAGGGGGTAAGCAATGAGCAGTTCTTC. This codes for CASTRGQGVSNEQFF.

The J gene is TRBJ1-2, the V gene TRBV9, with D possibly TRBD1 on 5 matching bases. Germline V gene data show CDR1 as SGDLS and CDR2 as YYNGEE. Trimming pared 1 base from V and 3 bases from J, leaving 13 bases between. This CDR3 contains 15 residues. CDR3 in DNA: TGTGCCAGCAGCGTAAACCCCAGGGCGGACTATGGCTACACCTTC. Its translation: CASSVNPRADYGYTF.

This clone has a single count. The V gene is TRBV6-5, the J gene TRBJ1-2; D may be TRBD1 (6 bases). The CDR3 is made up of 15 amino acids. Trimming pared 3 bases from V and 1 base from J, leaving 12 bases between. In germline, CDR1 is MNHEY, CDR2 SVGAGI. CDR3 nucleotides: TGTGCCAGCAGTTATAGGCAGGGGAATAACTATGGCTACACCTTC. Protein: CASSYRQGNNYGYTF.

The chain recombines TRBV12-3 or TRBV12-4 with TRBJ1-2; no firm D call. This CDR3 contains 11 residues. Trimming removed 6 bases at V and 1 base at J, with 3 bases between. The CDR3 DNA sequence: TGTGCCAGCAGCCTTAACTATGGCTACACCTTC. Translated, it gives CASSLNYGYTF.

CDR3 nucleotides: TGTGCCAGCAGGTTAGCGAGCGGGAGGATGACGGACGAGCAGTACTTC. This translates into CASRLASGRMTDEQYF. The chain is built from TRBV28 and TRBJ2-7; 9 nucleotides line up with TRBD2. Trimming cost V 6 bases and J 5 bases; bases outside gene matches: 14. CDR1 MDHEN and CDR2 SYDVKM come from the germline V gene. The CDR3 is 16 amino acids.

This clone was seen ten or more times. V gene TRBV5-3 combines with J gene TRBJ2-1; 9 bases agree with TRBD2. TRBV5-3 is reported as an ORF; its role is uncertain. The CDR3 contains 20 residues. The trim removed 1 base at V and 4 bases at J, leaving 18 bases unmatched. DNA of the CDR3: TGTGCCAGAAGCTTGTGGACATTTGGACTAGCGAGCTGTATTTACAATGAGCAGTTCTTC. Translated: CARSLWTFGLASCIYNEQFF.

This clone appeared a single time. The chain combines TRBV7-2 with TRBJ2-5, with 8 positions matching TRBD2. The length of the CDR3 is 16 residues. V shed 4 bases and J 5 bases; nucleotides not matched to a gene: 12. Germline V gene data show CDR1 as SGHTA and CDR2 as FQGNSA. Written as DNA, the CDR3 is TGTGCCAGCAGCTCTCGGGATAGCGGGGATCGGGAGACCCAGTACTTC. This codes for CASSSRDSGDRETQYF.

This chain links TRBV6-1 with TRBJ1-1, with D uncertain. Germline V gene sequence: CDR1 MNHNS, CDR2 SASEGT. Trimming cost V 2 bases and J 2 bases, with 6 bases left between them. CDR3 length: 13 amino acids. Here the CDR3 reads CASSEQLNTEAFF. CDR3 coding DNA: TGTGCCAGCAGTGAACAACTAAACACTGAAGCTTTCTTT.

The chain joins TRBV2 to TRBJ2-3; 13 nucleotides align to TRBD2. J was trimmed by 3 bases and V by 7 bases; bases with no gene match: 7. From germline, CDR1 is SNHLY and CDR2 FYNNEI. The CDR3 length is 16 residues. The CDR3 DNA is TGTGCCAGCAAACTAGCGGGAGGGCCTGGTACAGATACGCAGTATTTT. It is translated as CASKLAGGPGTDTQYF.

The chain recombines TRBV19 with TRBJ2-1; tentatively, D is TRBD1 (6 bases). V was cut by 4 bases and J by 9 bases, with 16 bases left in between. This CDR3 region has 14 residues. Germline V gene data show CDR1 as LNHDA and CDR2 as SQIVND (reference sequence). The DNA of the CDR3 is TGTGCCAGTAGTACCATAGGGGGATATGGTGAGCAGTTCTTC. Amino acid sequence: CASSTIGGYGEQFF. Full variable domain (remainder filled in from reference TRBV19 and TRBJ2-1): DGGITQSPKYLFRKEGQNVTLSCEQNLNHDAMYWYRQDPGQGLRLIYYSQIVNDFQKGDIAEGYSVSREKKESFPLTVTSAQKNPTAFYLCASSTIGGYGEQFFGPGTRLTVL.

The chain is built from TRBV27 and TRBJ1-2; 8 bases map to TRBD1. V lost 5 bases and J lost 2; bases outside the gene matches: 7. The CDR3 extends over 15 amino acids. CDR1 is MNHEY and CDR2 is SMNVEV in the germline V gene (reference sequence). CDR3 region: CASSTTGGGNYGYTF. The CDR3 coding sequence is TGTGCCAGCAGTACCACAGGGGGGGGAAACTATGGCTACACCTTC.

This clone has only a few counts. The gene calls are TRBV7-9 and TRBJ1-5, with D hard to call. The ends were cut back, 1 base at V and 7 bases at J, with 5 bases in the middle. The CDR3 is 12 amino acids. CDR1 and CDR2 (germline): SEHNR, FQNEAQ (reference sequence). CDR3 DNA sequence: TGTGCCAGCAGCTTAGACACCCAGCCCCAGCATTTT. Protein: CASSLDTQPQHF.

This clone was recorded only once. The chain couples TRBV28 to TRBJ1-4; D uncertain. The V end lost 3 bases, the J end lost 0 bases, and 11 bases lay between the germline ends. Germline CDR1 reads MDHEN; CDR2 reads SYDVKM. The CDR3 is made up of 16 amino acids. The CDR3 nucleotides read TGTGCCAGCAGTTTTGCTGGTCGGGCAACTAATGAAAAACTGTTTTTT. It specifies CASSFAGRATNEKLFF.

The V and J genes are TRBV19 and TRBJ1-1; possible D gene TRBD1, 5 bases. Germline V gives CDR1 LNHDA, CDR2 SQIVND (reference sequence). Trimming shortened V by 5 bases and J by 9 bases, and 13 bases separated the two germline ends. The CDR3 loop spans 12 amino acids. The CDR3 is CASSSSGAKAFF. CDR3 DNA sequence: TGTGCCAGTAGTTCCAGCGGGGCTAAAGCTTTCTTT.

The J gene is TRBJ2-1, the V gene TRBV20-1, with unresolved D. CDR1 is DFQATT, CDR2 SNEGSKA, per germline (reference sequence). The CDR3 loop spans 11 amino acids. Between the trimmed V and J ends, which lost 5 bases and 6 bases, there was a span of 8 bases. CDR3 DNA sequence: TGCAGTGCTGAGGAGTTCAATGAGCAGTTCTTC. This codes for CSAEEFNEQFF.

A few counts support this clone. This chain joins TRBV27 and TRBJ1-5; no definite D call. The V end was cut by 3 bases, the J end by 7 bases, with 19 bases between. The CDR3 is made up of 16 amino acids. CDR1 is MNHEY, CDR2 SMNVEV, per germline (reference sequence). The CDR3 DNA sequence: TGTGCCAGCAGTTTGGACGGGAGATCCTCGGGCCAGCCCCAGCATTTT. This translates into CASSLDGRSSGQPQHF.

The rearrangement joins TRBV29-1 to TRBJ2-7; 7 bases are a match to TRBD2. Germline loops: CDR1 SQVTM, CDR2 ANQGSEA. The CDR3 consists of 12 residues. The trim removed 8 bases at V and 4 bases at J, leaving 8 bases unmatched. The CDR3: CSSLGGSYEQYF. CDR3 nucleotides: TGCAGCTCCCTGGGGGGGTCGTACGAGCAGTACTTC.

The chain is built from TRBV9 and TRBJ2-7, with D possibly matching TRBD1 (5 bases). This CDR3 contains 15 residues. From germline, CDR1 is SGDLS and CDR2 YYNGEE. Trimming cost V 3 bases and J 3 bases, with 16 bases left between them. CDR3: CASSAHGHTGYEQYF. The CDR3 bases are TGTGCCAGCAGCGCGCACGGACACACTGGCTACGAGCAGTACTTC.

This rearrangement joins TRBV5-1 to TRBJ2-3; 11 bases map to TRBD2. This CDR3 spans 18 amino acids. The V gene end was trimmed by 0 bases and the J gene end by 7 bases; junction bases not matched to a gene: 13. The germline CDR1 and CDR2 sequences are SGHRS and YFSETQ. DNA for the CDR3: TGCGCCAGCAGCTTGGCCTCAGCTACTAGCGGGAGTTCATATACGCAGTATTTT. Protein: CASSLASATSGSSYTQYF. The full variable domain, completed using reference TRBV5-1 and TRBJ2-3, is KAGVTQTPRYLIKTRGQQVTLSCSPISGHRSVSWYQQTPGQGLQFLFEYFSETQRNKGNFPGRFSGRQFSNSRSEMNVSTLELGDSALYLCASSLASATSGSSYTQYFGPGTRLTVL.